The sequence of this T cell receptor (beta chain) was determined in a study of blood T cells in healthy people across ages. Findings of the study overall: Estimates drawn from one million T cells were deemed to understate diversity.

Points on this clonotype: Antigen unknown.

Primers used in a second PCR of roughly 6 to 12 cycles were a sample-barcoded 5' primer and a J-beta primer mix. MiXCR was run by TCRdb on the 5' RACE reads, yielding one entry per CDR3 protein. The sample shows approximately 600,000 distinct CDR3 sequences, approximately 59% of them seen only once. V gave up 3 bases and J gave up 5 bases; unmatched junction bases: 10. The CDR3 runs 15 residues. From germline, CDR1 is DFQATT and CDR2 SNEGSKA (reference sequence). The chain combines TRBV20-1 with TRBJ2-5; the match to TRBD2 covers 9 bases. The TCR originated in a man in his fifties or sixties in good health. Sequenced sample: blood. The CDR3 bases are TGCAGTGCTAGCGTCCCTCTAGCGGGGATCGAGACCCAGTACTTC. Protein sequence: CSASVPLAGIETQYF.